This TCR beta chain was sequenced for a study of human T cells and chemical hapten exposure. Study-level results: Given that the donors had alopecia, their immune response may differ from that seen in healthy people.

TCRdb redid the calling of the RACE reads with MiXCR, one entry per CDR3 protein. The data show some 250,000 distinct CDR3 sequences, 7.5% to 9% seen once. The trim removed 1 base at V and 3 bases at J, leaving 5 bases unmatched. Germline V lookup: CDR1 SGHTA, CDR2 FQGNSA. The CDR3 has 16 amino acids. The time point: pre-sensitization, week 0. The treatment here: therapeutic diphenylcyclopropenone sensitization with weekly scalp DPC. Concerning this clonotype itself: No antigen is known for it.

The sample here was whole blood, taken in connection with sensitization to the hapten diphenylcyclopropenone (DPC). The origin of this receptor is a man between 18 and 29 years old with alopecia areata. Some clones in this sample may be carry-over from other donors' samples. The genes are TRBV7-2 and TRBJ1-5; 8 bases line up with TRBD1. As DNA, the CDR3 is TGTGCCAGCAGCTTAGTTGGACAGGGCTACAATCAGCCCCAGCATTTT. Translated: CASSLVGQGYNQPQHF.